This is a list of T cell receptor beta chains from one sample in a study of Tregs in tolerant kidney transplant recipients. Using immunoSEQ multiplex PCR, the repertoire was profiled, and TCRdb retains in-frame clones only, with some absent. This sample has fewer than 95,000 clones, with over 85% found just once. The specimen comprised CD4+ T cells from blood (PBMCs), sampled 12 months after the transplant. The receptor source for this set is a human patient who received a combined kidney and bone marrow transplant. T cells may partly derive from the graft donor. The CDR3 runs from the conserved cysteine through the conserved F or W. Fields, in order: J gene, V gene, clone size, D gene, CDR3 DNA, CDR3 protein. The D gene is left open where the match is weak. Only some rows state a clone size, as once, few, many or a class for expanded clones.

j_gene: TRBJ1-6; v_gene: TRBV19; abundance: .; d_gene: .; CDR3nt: TGTGCCAGTAGTATTGGGAGCACCTATAATTCACCCCTCCACTTT; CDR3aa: CASSIGSTYNSPLHF
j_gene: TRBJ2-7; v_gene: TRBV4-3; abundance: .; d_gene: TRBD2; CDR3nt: TGCGCCAGCAGCCGGAAACTAGCGGCAAGTTACGAGCAGTACTTC; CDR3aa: CASSRKLAASYEQYF
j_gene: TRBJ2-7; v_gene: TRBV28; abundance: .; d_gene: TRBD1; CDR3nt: TGTGCCAGCAGACCGGGACAGGTAACCTACGAGCAGTACTTC; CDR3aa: CASRPGQVTYEQYF
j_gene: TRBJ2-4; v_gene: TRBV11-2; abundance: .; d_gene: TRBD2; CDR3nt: TGTGCCAGCAGCCTGGGAGGGATACTTAGGGGTGGCCCCAAAAACATTCAGTACTTC; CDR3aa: CASSLGGILRGGPKNIQYF
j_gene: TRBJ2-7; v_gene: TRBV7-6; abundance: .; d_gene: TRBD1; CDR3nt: TGTGCCAGCAGCCAGAGACAGGGGATCTACGAGCAGTACTTC; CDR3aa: CASSQRQGIYEQYF
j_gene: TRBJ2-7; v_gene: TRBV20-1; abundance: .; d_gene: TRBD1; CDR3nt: TGCAGTGCTAGCACCCACAGGGGAACCCACTTC; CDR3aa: CSASTHRGTHF
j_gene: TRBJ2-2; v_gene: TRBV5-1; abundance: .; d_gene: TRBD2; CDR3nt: TGCGCCAGCAGCATTAGCGGGGCTTCGAACACCGGGGAGCTGTTTTTT; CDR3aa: CASSISGASNTGELFF
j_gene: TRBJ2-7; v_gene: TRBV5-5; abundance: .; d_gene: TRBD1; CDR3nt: TGTGCCAGCAGAAGCACAGGGGGCGTTTTTTACGAGCAGTACTTC; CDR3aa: CASRSTGGVFYEQYF
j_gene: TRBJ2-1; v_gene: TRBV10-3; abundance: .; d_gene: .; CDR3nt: TGTGCCAGCAACCAGGGCCCCTCCTACAATGAGCAGTTCTTC; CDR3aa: CASNQGPSYNEQFF
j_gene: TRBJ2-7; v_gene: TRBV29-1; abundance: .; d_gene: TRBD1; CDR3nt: TGCAGCGTTGTCCGGGACAGGGGGTACGAGCAGTACTTC; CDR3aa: CSVVRDRGYEQYF
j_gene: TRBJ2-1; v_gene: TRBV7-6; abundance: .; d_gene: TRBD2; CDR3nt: TGTGCCAGCAGCTTAGCGCGCGGGAGGGCCGATGGTGAGCAGTTCTTC; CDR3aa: CASSLARGRADGEQFF
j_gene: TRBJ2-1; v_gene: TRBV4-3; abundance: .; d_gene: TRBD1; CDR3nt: TGCGCCAGCAGCCAGGAAAGACAGGGGATCAATGAGCAGTTCTTC; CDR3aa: CASSQERQGINEQFF
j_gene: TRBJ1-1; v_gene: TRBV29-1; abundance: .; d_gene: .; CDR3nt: TGCAGCGTTCTACAGGGATGGGGCACTGAAGCTTTCTTT; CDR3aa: CSVLQGWGTEAFF
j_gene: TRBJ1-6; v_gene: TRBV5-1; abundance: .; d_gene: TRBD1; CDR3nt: TGCGCCAGCAGCTTGGTCATCGGGACAGGTGATAGTTCACCCCTCCACTTT; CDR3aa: CASSLVIGTGDSSPLHF
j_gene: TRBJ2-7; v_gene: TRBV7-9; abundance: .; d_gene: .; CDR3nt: TGTGCCAGCAGCCTTAAAGGAGCCGACTCACTAGGCCTCTACGAGCAGTACTTC; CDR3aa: CASSLKGADSLGLYEQYF
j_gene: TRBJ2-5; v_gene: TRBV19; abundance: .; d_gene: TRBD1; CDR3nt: TGTGCCAGTGCCGGGACAGGGGGTGGGCAGACCCAGTACTTC; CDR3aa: CASAGTGGGQTQYF
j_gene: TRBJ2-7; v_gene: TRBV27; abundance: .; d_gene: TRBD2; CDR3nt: TGTGCCAGCAGTTTTCGACTAGCGGGGTCCTACGAGCAGTGCTTC; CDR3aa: CASSFRLAGSYEQCF
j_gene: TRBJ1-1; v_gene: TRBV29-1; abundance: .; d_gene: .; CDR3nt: TGCAGCGTTGTCCCTCAGAGACAGAACACTGAAGCTTTCTTT; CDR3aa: CSVVPQRQNTEAFF
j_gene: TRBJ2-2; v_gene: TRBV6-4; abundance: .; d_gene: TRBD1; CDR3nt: TGTGCCAGCCCAATAGGACAGGGGTGGAACACCGGGGAGCTGTTTTTT; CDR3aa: CASPIGQGWNTGELFF
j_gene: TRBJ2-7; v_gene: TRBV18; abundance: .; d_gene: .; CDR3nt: TGTGCCAGCTCACCAGCGGGGGCGTATGGAGAGCAGTACTTC; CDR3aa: CASSPAGAYGEQYF
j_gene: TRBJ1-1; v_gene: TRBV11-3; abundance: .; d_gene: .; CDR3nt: TGTGCCAGCAGCTTAGGGGCAAACCTTAACACTGAAGCTTTCTTT; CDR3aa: CASSLGANLNTEAFF
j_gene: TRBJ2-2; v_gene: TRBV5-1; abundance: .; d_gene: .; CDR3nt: TGCGCCAGCAGCCGGACAGACATGAACACCGGGGAGCTGTTTTTT; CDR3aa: CASSRTDMNTGELFF
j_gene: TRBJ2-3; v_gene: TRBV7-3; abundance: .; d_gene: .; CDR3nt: TGTGCCAGCAGCTTCAGGGCAGATACGCAGTATTTT; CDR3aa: CASSFRADTQYF
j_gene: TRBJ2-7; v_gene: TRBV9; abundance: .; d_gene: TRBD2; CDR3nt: TGTGCCAGCAGCGAGGGACTAGCGGCCTCCTACGAGCAGTACTTC; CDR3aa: CASSEGLAASYEQYF
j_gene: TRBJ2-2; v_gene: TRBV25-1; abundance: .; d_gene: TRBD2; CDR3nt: TGTGCCTGCAGTGGGACGGGAGGGTACCTAACCGGGGAGCTGTTTTTT; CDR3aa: CACSGTGGYLTGELFF
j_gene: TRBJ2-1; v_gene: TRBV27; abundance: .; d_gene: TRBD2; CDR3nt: TGTGCCAGCAGTTCGGGACTAGCGGGAGTTGGCTACAATGAGCAGTTCTTC; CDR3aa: CASSSGLAGVGYNEQFF
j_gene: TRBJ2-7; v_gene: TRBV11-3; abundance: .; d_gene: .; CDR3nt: TGTGCCAGCAGCAAATCGGGACTCTACTACGAGCAGTACTTC; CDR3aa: CASSKSGLYYEQYF
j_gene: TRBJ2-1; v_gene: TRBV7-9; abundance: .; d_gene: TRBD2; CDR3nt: TGTGCCAGCAGCTCTGGGACTAGTAACAATGAGCAGTTCTTC; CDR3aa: CASSSGTSNNEQFF
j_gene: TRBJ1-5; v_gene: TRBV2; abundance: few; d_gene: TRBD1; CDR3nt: TGTGCCAGCAGCAGGGGGTCCAATCAGCCCCAGCATTTT; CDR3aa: CASSRGSNQPQHF
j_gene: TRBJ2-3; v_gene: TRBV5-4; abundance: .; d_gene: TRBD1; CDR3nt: TGTGCCAGCAGCTATGACAGGGGGCGCGGCCCACCCCAAGATACGCAGTATTTT; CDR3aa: CASSYDRGRGPPQDTQYF
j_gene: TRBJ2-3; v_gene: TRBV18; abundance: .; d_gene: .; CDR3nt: TGTGCCAGCTCACCACGTGCGGAGAGCACAGATACGCAGTATTTT; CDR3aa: CASSPRAESTDTQYF
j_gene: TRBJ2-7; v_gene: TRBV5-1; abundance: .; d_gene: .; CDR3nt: TGCGCCAGCAGCTTGGGCAGCTTGTATGAGGGTGAGCAGTACTTC; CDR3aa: CASSLGSLYEGEQYF
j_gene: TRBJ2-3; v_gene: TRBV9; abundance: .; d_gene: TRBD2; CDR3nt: TGTGCCAGCAGCCCGGTGGGGACTAGCGGGGGGGCCGGTCGGGATACGCAGTATTTT; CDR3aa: CASSPVGTSGGAGRDTQYF
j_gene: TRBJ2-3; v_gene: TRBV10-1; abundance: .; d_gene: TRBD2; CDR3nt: TGCGCCAGCAGTGAGTCCCGAAGGACTAGCGGGAGGACAGATACGCAGTATTTT; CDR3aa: CASSESRRTSGRTDTQYF
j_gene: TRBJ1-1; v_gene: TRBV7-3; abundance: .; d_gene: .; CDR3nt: TGTGCCAGCAGCTTAACCGAGACTAACACTGAAGCTTTCTTT; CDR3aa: CASSLTETNTEAFF
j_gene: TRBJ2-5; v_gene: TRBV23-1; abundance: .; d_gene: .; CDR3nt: TGCGCCAGCAGTCAATCGACTAGAATTCCGACCCAGTACTTC; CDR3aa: CASSQSTRIPTQYF
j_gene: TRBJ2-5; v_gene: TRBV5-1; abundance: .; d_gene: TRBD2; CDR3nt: TGCGCCAGCAGCCATGGGACTAGCGGGACGGAAGAGACCCAGTACTTC; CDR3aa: CASSHGTSGTEETQYF
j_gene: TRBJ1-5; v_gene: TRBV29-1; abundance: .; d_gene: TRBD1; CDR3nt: TGCAGCGTCACGGACAGGGAGGGACAGCCCCAGCATTTT; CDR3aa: CSVTDREGQPQHF
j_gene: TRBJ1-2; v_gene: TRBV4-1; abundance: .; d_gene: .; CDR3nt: TGCGCCAGCAGCCACCGTACCCGGGGGGGTGAGGACTATGGCTACACCTTC; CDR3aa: CASSHRTRGGEDYGYTF
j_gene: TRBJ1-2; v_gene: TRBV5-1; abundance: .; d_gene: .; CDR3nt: TGCGCCAGCAGCTTGGGTTCACTCTATGGCTACACCTTC; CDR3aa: CASSLGSLYGYTF
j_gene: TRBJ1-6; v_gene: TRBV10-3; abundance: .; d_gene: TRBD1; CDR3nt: TGTGCCATCAGGGACAGGGGGCGAAGTTCCCCCCTCCACTTT; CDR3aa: CAIRDRGRSSPLHF